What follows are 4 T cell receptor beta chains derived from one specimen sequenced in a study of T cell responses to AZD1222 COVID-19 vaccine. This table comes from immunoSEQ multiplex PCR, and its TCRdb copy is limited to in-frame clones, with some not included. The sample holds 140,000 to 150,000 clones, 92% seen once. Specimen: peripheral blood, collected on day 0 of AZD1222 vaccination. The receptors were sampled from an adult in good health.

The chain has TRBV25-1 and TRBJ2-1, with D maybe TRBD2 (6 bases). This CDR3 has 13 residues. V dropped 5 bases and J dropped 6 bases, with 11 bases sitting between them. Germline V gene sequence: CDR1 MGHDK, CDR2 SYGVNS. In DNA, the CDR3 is TGTGCCAGCAGTCAACTACTAGCCAATGAGCAGTTCTTC. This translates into CASSQLLANEQFF.

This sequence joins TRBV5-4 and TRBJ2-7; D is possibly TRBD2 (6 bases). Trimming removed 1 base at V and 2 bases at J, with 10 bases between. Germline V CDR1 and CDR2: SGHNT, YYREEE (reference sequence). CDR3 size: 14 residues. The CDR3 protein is CASSLWGETYEQYF. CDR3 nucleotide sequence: TGTGCCAGCAGCTTGTGGGGGGAGACCTACGAGCAGTACTTC. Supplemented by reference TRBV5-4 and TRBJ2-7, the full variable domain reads ETGVTQSPTHLIKTRGQQVTLRCSSQSGHNTVSWYQQALGQGPQFIFQYYREEENGRGNFPPRFSGLQFPNYSSELNVNALELDDSALYLCASSLWGETYEQYFGPGTRLTVT.

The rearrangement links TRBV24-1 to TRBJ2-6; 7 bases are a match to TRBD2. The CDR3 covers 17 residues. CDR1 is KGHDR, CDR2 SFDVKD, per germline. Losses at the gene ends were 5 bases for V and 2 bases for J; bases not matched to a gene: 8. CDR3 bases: TGTGCCACCAGTGGCCCTGAGGCGGGGGCTGGGGCCAACGTCCTGACTTTC. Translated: CATSGPEAGAGANVLTF.

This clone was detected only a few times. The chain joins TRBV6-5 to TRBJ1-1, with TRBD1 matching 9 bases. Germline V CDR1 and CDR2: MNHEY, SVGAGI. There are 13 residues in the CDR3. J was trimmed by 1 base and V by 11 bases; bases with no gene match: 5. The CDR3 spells CAGQGTENTEAFF. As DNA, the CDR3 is TGTGCCGGACAGGGGACGGAGAACACTGAAGCTTTCTTT.